The sequence of this TCR beta chain was determined in a study of shared clonotypes between healthy human individuals. Using immunoSEQ multiplex PCR, the repertoire was profiled, and TCRdb retains in-frame clones only, with some absent. The sample lists 2 million to 2.5 million clones, about 92% occurring once. The CDR3 sequence is 13 residues long. The germline V gene has CDR1 MGHDK and CDR2 SYGVNS. Deletions cut 7 bases from V and 5 bases from J, with 14 bases between. The chain recombines TRBV25-1 with TRBJ1-2; unclear D gene. Sample: naive CD4+ T cells from PBMCs. Subset given: CD45RA+ positively selected. The source is a man aged 18 to 29 in good health. Some clones in this sample may be carry-over from other donors' samples. The CDR3 nucleotides are TGTGCCAGCACCTTTAACGGGCTATATGGCTACACCTTC. Translated: CASTFNGLYGYTF.